These 32 T cell receptor beta chains were all obtained from the same sample, sequenced in a study of blood T cell repertoires in COVID-19. The assay was immunoSEQ multiplex PCR, and TCRdb's table has in-frame clones only and misses some. This table has roughly 150,000 clones, approximately 80% appearing once. Sequenced: PBMCs or T cells enriched from blood (not recorded which). The origin of the receptors is a man between 65 and 85 years old who had been exposed to COVID-19.

This clone was recorded once. The chain couples TRBV7-2 to TRBJ2-5; 12 nucleotides align to TRBD2. Looked up from germline, CDR1 is SGHTA and CDR2 is FQGNSA. This CDR3 region has 14 residues. The junction had 3 bases not matched to a gene; V was cut back by 6 bases and J by 4 bases. The CDR3 DNA sequence: TGTGCCAGCAGGCTAGCGGGAGGGTCAGAGACCCAGTACTTC. Translating gives CASRLAGGSETQYF. The full variable domain, with the rest looked up from reference TRBV7-2 and TRBJ2-5, is GAGVSQSPSNKVTEKGKDVELRCDPISGHTALYWYRQSLGQGLEFLIYFQGNSAPDKSGLPSDRFSAERTGGSVSTLTIQRTQQEDSAVYLCASRLAGGSETQYFGPGTRLLVL.

The chain joins TRBV14 to TRBJ1-1; 7 positions match TRBD1. Per the germline V gene, CDR1 is SGHDN and CDR2 is FVKESK. Trimming at V came to 4 bases and at J to 10 bases, leaving 9 bases not matched to a gene. This CDR3 is 13 amino acids long. The CDR3 DNA sequence: TGTGCCAGCAGCCCAATGACAGGGATCAGAGCTTTCTTT. As protein: CASSPMTGIRAFF. The full variable domain, in which reference TRBV14 and TRBJ1-1 provide the parts outside the CDR3, is EAGVTQFPSHSVIEKGQTVTLRCDPISGHDNLYWYRRVMGKEIKFLLHFVKESKQDESGMPNNRFLAERTGGTYSTLKVQPAELEDSGVYFCASSPMTGIRAFFGQGTRLTVV.

This clone was seen just once. This chain links TRBV27 with TRBJ1-2; a weak D match, TRBD1 (5 bases). The CDR3 extends over 15 amino acids. V was trimmed by 1 base and J by 7 bases, leaving 16 bases between them. The germline V gene has CDR1 MNHEY and CDR2 SMNVEV (reference sequence). This chain's CDR3 is CASSLWGGGLGGYTF. CDR3 nucleotides: TGTGCCAGCAGTTTATGGGGCGGTGGGCTCGGTGGCTACACCTTC.

The chain joins TRBV7-9 to TRBJ1-2, with D unclear. The ends were cut back, 0 bases at V and 0 bases at J, with 8 bases in the middle. CDR3 length: 15 amino acids. Looked up from germline, CDR1 is SEHNR and CDR2 is FQNEAQ (reference sequence). The CDR3 DNA is TGTGCCAGCAGCTTAGCGCCCAGTACTAACTATGGCTACACCTTC. Amino acids: CASSLAPSTNYGYTF.

The chain is built from TRBV5-1 and TRBJ1-5; D possibly corresponds to TRBD1 (6 bases). The germline V and J ends were trimmed by 4 bases and 6 bases, with 11 bases remaining between them. Germline V lookup: CDR1 SGHRS, CDR2 YFSETQ. The CDR3 covers 13 residues. CDR3 region: CASSIEQGQPQHF. The DNA for the CDR3 is TGCGCCAGCAGCATTGAACAGGGTCAGCCCCAGCATTTT.

This clone was detected once. V usage is TRBV2 and J usage is TRBJ2-1; 8 positions match TRBD1. The CDR3 consists of 15 residues. V lost 6 bases, J lost 3 bases, and 7 bases stayed unmatched. Germline lookup yields CDR1 SNHLY and CDR2 FYNNEI. CDR3 loop: CASSEQGDRYNEQFF. The DNA for the CDR3 is TGTGCCAGCAGCGAACAGGGGGATCGCTACAATGAGCAGTTCTTC.

The rearrangement uses TRBV11-2 and TRBJ2-7, with D possibly TRBD2 on 5 matching bases. V was shortened by 5 bases and J by 7 bases, with 9 bases between the two germline ends. The length of the CDR3 is 11 residues. Germline V gives CDR1 SGHAT, CDR2 FQNNGV. The CDR3 nucleotides read TGTGCCAGCAGCGTTAGGAGGGAGCAGTACTTC. Translating gives CASSVRREQYF.

This rearrangement joins TRBV7-2 to TRBJ2-1, with 9 bases that match TRBD2. Germline CDR1 and CDR2: SGHTA and FQGNSA. The CDR3 runs to 13 residues. V lost 4 bases and J lost 6; bases outside the gene matches: 1. The CDR3 reads CASSWGLANEQFF. The CDR3 region has the DNA TGTGCCAGCAGCTGGGGACTAGCCAATGAGCAGTTCTTC.

Only a few counts were recorded for this clone. The chain carries TRBV27 and TRBJ2-7, with TRBD1 matching 10 bases. With V trimmed by 6 bases and J by 2 bases, 7 bases remained unmatched. Germline CDR1 is MNHEY and CDR2 is SMNVEV (reference sequence). The CDR3 has 15 residues. CDR3 nucleotide sequence: TGTGCCAGCAGCATAGGGGGGACAGGGGCCTACGAGCAGTACTTC. Amino acids: CASSIGGTGAYEQYF.

This clone appeared once. The chain joins TRBV29-1 to TRBJ1-3, with D unresolved. The V gene lost 7 bases and the J gene lost 4 bases, with 8 bases spanning the gap. This CDR3 is built from 11 residues. Germline V gene lookup returns CDR1 SQVTM and CDR2 ANQGSEA. CDR3 in amino acids: CSGLAGNTIYF. DNA for the CDR3: TGCAGCGGGCTGGCAGGAAACACCATATATTTT. The full variable domain, its missing parts supplied by reference TRBV29-1 and TRBJ1-3, is SAVISQKPSRDICQRGTSLTIQCQVDSQVTMMFWYRQQPGQSLTLIATANQGSEATYESGFVIDKFPISRPNLTFSTLTVSNMSPEDSSIYLCSGLAGNTIYFGEGSWLTVV.

This clone was counted a single time. The rearrangement links TRBV27 to TRBJ2-7; 10 positions match TRBD1. J lost 5 bases, V lost 6 bases, and 4 bases had no gene match. Looked up from germline, CDR1 is MNHEY and CDR2 is SMNVEV (reference sequence). This CDR3 region has 13 residues. This CDR3 reads CASSLGQGDEQYF. The CDR3 coding sequence is TGTGCCAGCAGCCTAGGACAGGGGGACGAGCAGTACTTC.

This chain uses TRBV30 with TRBJ2-7; 9 nucleotides match TRBD1. CDR3 size: 13 residues. Germline V gives CDR1 GTSNPN, CDR2 SVGIG (reference sequence). V dropped 7 bases and J dropped 3; count of bases not matched to a gene: 7. The CDR3 DNA follows: TGTGCCTTGGAAAGGACAGGGGACTACGAGCAGTACTTC. Translating it yields CALERTGDYEQYF.

J is TRBJ2-7 and V is TRBV2; TRBD1 matches 7 bases. The V segment lost 7 bases and the J segment 5 bases; nucleotides outside the gene matches: 8. The CDR3 has 13 amino acids. Germline V gene sequence: CDR1 SNHLY, CDR2 FYNNEI. The CDR3 reads CASKNDRVHEQYF. DNA for the CDR3: TGTGCCAGCAAAAATGACAGGGTCCACGAGCAGTACTTC.

The chain uses TRBV28 and TRBJ2-7; a weak D match, TRBD2 (6 bases). CDR3 length: 13 residues. In germline, CDR1 is MDHEN, CDR2 SYDVKM. V was shortened by 6 bases and J by 6 bases, with 15 bases between the two germline ends. The CDR3 coding sequence is TGTGCCAGCAGAATTCCCGACGGGGGCGAGCAGTACTTC. This gives the protein CASRIPDGGEQYF.

The V and J genes are TRBV28 and TRBJ2-2, with 7 bases matching TRBD1. The J segment lost 3 bases and the V segment lost 6 bases, leaving 16 bases of the junction unmatched. This CDR3 is 18 amino acids long. Germline CDR1 reads MDHEN; CDR2 reads SYDVKM. The CDR3 sequence is CASSYRGFGRGHTGELFF. In nucleotides, the CDR3 is TGTGCCAGCAGCTATCGGGGTTTCGGTAGGGGGCACACCGGGGAGCTGTTTTTT.

The rearrangement links TRBV21-1 to TRBJ1-2; the table calls TRBD1, which could not be checked here. TRBV21-1 is termed a pseudogene. The CDR3 totals 19 residues. In DNA, the CDR3 is TGTGCCAGCAGCAAAGTGTGGGAGAGACAGGGAGAAGCTAACTATGGCTACACCTTC. Protein: CASSKVWERQGEANYGYTF.

V is TRBV7-2 and J is TRBJ2-5; 13 bases are shared with TRBD2. Per germline, CDR1 SGHTA and CDR2 FQGNSA. The CDR3 sequence is 16 residues long. Germline trimming cut 3 bases from V and 2 bases from J; bases unmatched to any gene: 3. The CDR3 protein is CASSFRLAGGQETQYF. For the CDR3, the DNA is TGTGCCAGCAGCTTCCGACTAGCGGGGGGTCAAGAGACCCAGTACTTC.

The chain is built from TRBV5-1 and TRBJ1-1; 7 bases fit TRBD1. The junction had 15 bases not matched to a gene; V was cut back by 2 bases and J by 8 bases. This CDR3 comprises 16 residues. The germline V gene encodes CDR1 SGHRS and CDR2 YFSETQ. The CDR3 protein is CASSFAGQTGAAEAFF. CDR3 DNA sequence: TGCGCCAGCAGCTTCGCGGGTCAAACAGGGGCAGCGGAAGCTTTCTTT.

This clone is a singleton in its sample. This chain joins TRBV14 and TRBJ1-1, with 9 bases that match TRBD1. CDR1 and CDR2 from the germline V gene are SGHDN and FVKESK. Trimming at V came to 4 bases and at J to 5 bases, leaving 5 bases not matched to a gene. The CDR3 runs 14 residues. CDR3: CASSRQGGRTEAFF. The DNA of the CDR3 is TGTGCCAGCAGCCGACAGGGGGGACGTACTGAAGCTTTCTTT.

This chain joins TRBV2 and TRBJ2-2; TRBD1 aligns across 7 bases. Germline loops: CDR1 SNHLY, CDR2 FYNNEI. The CDR3 length is 13 residues. Trimming took 8 bases from V and 6 from J; bases not matched to a gene: 6. The CDR3 is CASGNRGAGELFF. For the CDR3, the DNA is TGTGCCAGCGGGAACAGGGGAGCCGGGGAGCTGTTTTTT.

The J gene is TRBJ2-7, the V gene TRBV28; 10 nucleotides agree with TRBD1. Per the germline V gene, CDR1 is MDHEN and CDR2 is SYDVKM. The CDR3 extends over 24 amino acids. The V gene end was trimmed by 8 bases and the J gene end by 4 bases; junction bases not matched to a gene: 38. The CDR3 coding sequence is TGTGCCAGCCTTACTCCGGGGGGGACAGGGGCTTCTACGCGGGAGTCCCCCGGTCGATACGAGCAGTACTTC. Translation: CASLTPGGTGASTRESPGRYEQYF. Filled out from reference TRBV28 and TRBJ2-7, the complete variable domain reads DVKVTQSSRYLVKRTGEKVFLECVQDMDHENMFWYRQDPGLGLRLIYFSYDVKMKEKGDIPEGYSVSREKKERFSLILESASTNQTSMYLCASLTPGGTGASTRESPGRYEQYFGPGTRLTVT.

On this clone itself: In the same sample, other DNA sequences code for this CDR3. The chain carries TRBV30 and TRBJ1-5; D not certain. The CDR3 has 13 amino acids. The germline gives CDR1 GTSNPN, CDR2 SVGIG (reference sequence). The germline V and J ends were trimmed by 2 bases and 2 bases, with 7 bases remaining between them. Here the CDR3 reads CAWSSGGNQPQHF. The CDR3 DNA follows: TGTGCCTGGAGTTCTGGAGGCAATCAGCCCCAGCATTTT.

The chain links TRBV5-1 to TRBJ1-1; tentatively, D is TRBD1 (6 bases). Per the germline V gene, CDR1 is SGHRS and CDR2 is YFSETQ. V was trimmed by 3 bases and J by 2 bases, leaving 14 bases between them. The CDR3 runs 15 residues. As DNA, the CDR3 is TGCGCCAGCAGCTCGGACAGCCGAGTTAACACTGAAGCTTTCTTT. As protein: CASSSDSRVNTEAFF.

CDR3 region: CASATGGSYNEQFF. The CDR3 nucleotides are TGTGCCAGCGCCACAGGGGGATCGTACAATGAGCAGTTCTTC. V is TRBV27 and J is TRBJ2-1, with 8 bases fitting TRBD1. There are 14 residues in the CDR3. Germline-derived CDR1 and CDR2 are MNHEY and SMNVEV (reference sequence). V shed 8 bases and J 4 bases; nucleotides not matched to a gene: 7.

This clone was observed once. The chain joins TRBV7-2 to TRBJ2-3; 12 bases agree with TRBD2. The CDR3 covers 17 residues. With 3 bases clipped from V and 5 bases from J, the junction kept 9 bases outside the gene matches. CDR1 is SGHTA, CDR2 FQGNSA, per germline. This chain's CDR3 is CASSLDTSGRNGDTQYF. The CDR3 nucleotides are TGTGCCAGCAGCTTGGACACTAGCGGGAGGAATGGAGATACGCAGTATTTT.

The V call is TRBV3-1 (or the pseudogene TRBV3-2), the J call TRBJ1-1, with D perhaps TRBD1 (6 bases). Germline V gives CDR1 LGHDT, CDR2 YNNKEL (reference sequence). The CDR3 consists of 15 residues. The V end lost 0 bases, the J end lost 4 bases, and 12 bases lay between the germline ends. This CDR3 is CASSQDQLGGTEAFF. The CDR3 coding sequence is TGTGCCAGCAGCCAAGATCAATTAGGGGGCACTGAAGCTTTCTTT.

J is TRBJ2-1 and V is TRBV5-4; 9 bases are a match to TRBD2. The germline CDR1 and CDR2 sequences are SGHNT and YYREEE (reference sequence). The CDR3 has 14 residues. Here the CDR3 reads CAPGVAGVGNEQFF. The CDR3 nucleotides are TGTGCACCCGGGGTAGCGGGGGTTGGGAATGAGCAGTTCTTC.

As DNA, the CDR3 is TGTGCCAGCAGGTTATCGGGACAGGTTACCAATGAGCAGTTCTTC. Encoded protein: CASRLSGQVTNEQFF. The rearrangement uses TRBV6-5 and TRBJ2-1, with 8 nucleotides matching TRBD1. The CDR3 has 15 residues. J gave up 6 bases and V 6 bases, and 10 bases lay outside the gene matches. Germline assignment: CDR1 MNHEY and CDR2 SVGAGI.

This clone has a single count. CDR3 region: CASSSRNTGELFF. For the CDR3, the DNA is TGTGCCAGCTCATCCAGGAACACCGGGGAGCTGTTTTTT. The J gene is TRBJ2-2, the V gene TRBV18; D ambiguous. V lost 5 bases and J 1 base, leaving 5 bases between the germline ends. The CDR3 has 13 residues. Germline loops: CDR1 KGHSH, CDR2 LQKENI.

This chain's CDR3 is CASTTTGWGTEAFF. Here the CDR3 DNA reads TGTGCCAGTACCACAACAGGGTGGGGGACTGAAGCTTTCTTT. This chain links TRBV19 with TRBJ1-1; TRBD1 might be the D (6 bases). The germline V gene has CDR1 LNHDA and CDR2 SQIVND (reference sequence). V lost 7 bases, J lost 5 bases, and 17 bases lay in between. This CDR3 is built from 14 residues.

V is TRBV2 and J is TRBJ2-7; TRBD2 matches at 11 bases. V lost 4 bases and J lost 5; bases outside the gene matches: 4. The germline V gene has CDR1 SNHLY and CDR2 FYNNEI. This CDR3 region has 14 residues. The CDR3 here is CASSGLAGGNEQYF. The CDR3 nucleotides are TGTGCCAGCAGTGGGCTAGCGGGAGGCAACGAGCAGTACTTC. Together with reference TRBV2 and TRBJ2-7, the CDR3 gives the full variable domain: EPEVTQTPSHQVTQMGQEVILRCVPISNHLYFYWYRQILGQKVEFLVSFYNNEISEKSEIFDDQFSVERPDGSNFTLKIRSTKLEDSAMYFCASSGLAGGNEQYFGPGTRLTVT.

The V and J genes are TRBV19 and TRBJ2-3, with D perhaps TRBD1 (6 bases). The ends were cut back, 10 bases at V and 0 bases at J, with 17 bases in the middle. The CDR3 contains 15 residues. CDR1 and CDR2 (germline): LNHDA, SQIVND (reference sequence). CDR3 in DNA: TGTGCCATATCTAGGGGGACGGAGAGCACAGATACGCAGTATTTT. Protein: CAISRGTESTDTQYF.